This T cell receptor beta chain was sequenced for a study of blood T cell repertoires in COVID-19. Background on the study: Italy, Spain and the United States were the sources of the convalescent and acute COVID-19 samples. The analysed material was cDNA or gDNA that came from T cells, B-cell-depleted T cells, or PBMCs.

Trimming cost V 4 bases and J 5 bases, with 9 bases left between them. The germline V gene has CDR1 SGHRS and CDR2 YFSETQ. There are 13 residues in the CDR3. Per the original data handling: Using reference gene primer amplification, nucleated cell counts were estimated. Here immunoSEQ multiplex PCR was the method, and the copy in TCRdb shows in-frame clones only, minus some. That table furnishes V, J and clone size, whereas the DNA furnished D and trimming. The data hold 95,000 to 100,000 clones, with 70% to 90% observed a single time. The chain recombines TRBV5-1 with TRBJ2-2; D call uncertain. This sequence was found in a woman aged 25 to 45 with acute or convalescent COVID-19. Sequenced: peripheral blood. The CDR3 loop is CASSLYLTGELFF. Written as DNA, the CDR3 is TGCGCCAGCAGCCTGTATTTAACCGGGGAGCTGTTTTTT.